This TCR beta chain was captured in a study of identical twins. Findings of the study overall: Clonotypes of the beta chain that were abundant in cord blood carried fewer insertions (memory repertoires showed none).

Looked up from germline, CDR1 is SGHAT and CDR2 is FQNNGV. Trimming took off 2 bases at V and 6 bases at J, with 16 bases between the two ends. This CDR3 spans 16 amino acids. To note about this clonotype: Its antigen remains unknown.

TCRdb redid the calling of the 5' RACE reads with MiXCR, one entry per CDR3 protein. The sample lists 1.5 million to 2 million distinct CDR3 sequences, about 30% occurring once. The source material was cord blood. The chain couples TRBV11-2 to TRBJ2-2; D might be TRBD2 (6 bases). This sequence was found in a newborn girl in good health. The CDR3 loop is CASSLRTKIHPGELFF. CDR3 bases: TGTGCCAGCAGCTTAAGGACTAAGATTCATCCCGGGGAGCTGTTTTTT. Filled out from reference TRBV11-2 and TRBJ2-2, the complete variable domain reads EAGVAQSPRYKIIEKRQSVAFWCNPISGHATLYWYQQILGQGPKLLIQFQNNGVVDDSQLPKDRFSAERLKGVDSTLKIQPAKLEDSAVYLCASSLRTKIHPGELFFGEGSRLTVL.